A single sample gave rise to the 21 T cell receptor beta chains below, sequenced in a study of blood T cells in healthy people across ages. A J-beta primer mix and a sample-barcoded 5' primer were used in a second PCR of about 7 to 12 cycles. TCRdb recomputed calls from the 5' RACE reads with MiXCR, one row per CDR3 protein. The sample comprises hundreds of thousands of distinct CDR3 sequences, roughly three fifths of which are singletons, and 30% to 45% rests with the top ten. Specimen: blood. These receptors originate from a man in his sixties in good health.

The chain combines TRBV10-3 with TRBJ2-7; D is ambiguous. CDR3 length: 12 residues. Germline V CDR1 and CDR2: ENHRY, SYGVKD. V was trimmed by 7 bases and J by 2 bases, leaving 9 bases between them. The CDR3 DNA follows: TGTGCCATCAACGACGGAACCTACGAGCAGTACTTC. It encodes CAINDGTYEQYF.

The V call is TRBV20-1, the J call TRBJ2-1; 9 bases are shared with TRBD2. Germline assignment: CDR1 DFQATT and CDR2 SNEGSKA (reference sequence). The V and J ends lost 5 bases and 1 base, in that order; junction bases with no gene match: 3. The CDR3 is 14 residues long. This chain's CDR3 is CSARGGASYNEQFF. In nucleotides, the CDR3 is TGCAGTGCTCGCGGGGGGGCGTCCTACAATGAGCAGTTCTTC.

The CDR3 protein is CASSWDRGGYGYTF. Written as DNA, the CDR3 is TGTGCCAGCAGCTGGGACAGGGGAGGTTATGGCTACACCTTC. The chain recombines TRBV3-1 with TRBJ1-2, with 10 positions matching TRBD1. The CDR3 has 14 amino acids. V shed 5 bases and J 5 bases; nucleotides not matched to a gene: 5. The V gene's germline CDR1 is LGHDT and CDR2 YNNKEL (reference sequence).

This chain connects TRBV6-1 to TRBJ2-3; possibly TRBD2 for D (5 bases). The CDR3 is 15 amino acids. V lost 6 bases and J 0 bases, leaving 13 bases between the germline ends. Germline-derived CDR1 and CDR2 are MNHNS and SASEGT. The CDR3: CASRDGGTSTDTQYF. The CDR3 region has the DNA TGTGCCAGCAGGGATGGAGGTACTAGCACAGATACGCAGTATTTT.

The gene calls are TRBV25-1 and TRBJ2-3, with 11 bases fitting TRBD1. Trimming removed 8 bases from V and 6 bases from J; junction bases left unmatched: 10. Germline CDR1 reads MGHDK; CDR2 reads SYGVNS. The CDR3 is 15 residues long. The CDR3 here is CASARGTGGSDTQYF. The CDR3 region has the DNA TGTGCCAGCGCTCGTGGGACAGGGGGTTCGGATACGCAGTATTTT.

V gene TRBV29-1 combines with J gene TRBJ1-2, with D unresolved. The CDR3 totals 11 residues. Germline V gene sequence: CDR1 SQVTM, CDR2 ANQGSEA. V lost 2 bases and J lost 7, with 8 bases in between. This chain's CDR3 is CSVEKTGGYTF. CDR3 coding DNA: TGCAGCGTTGAAAAGACCGGTGGCTACACCTTC.

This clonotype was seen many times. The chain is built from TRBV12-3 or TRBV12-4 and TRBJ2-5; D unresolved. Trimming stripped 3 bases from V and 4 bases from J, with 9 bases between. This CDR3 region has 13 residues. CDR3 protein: CASSLAGLETQYF. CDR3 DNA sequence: TGTGCCAGCAGTTTGGCCGGGCTAGAGACCCAGTACTTC.

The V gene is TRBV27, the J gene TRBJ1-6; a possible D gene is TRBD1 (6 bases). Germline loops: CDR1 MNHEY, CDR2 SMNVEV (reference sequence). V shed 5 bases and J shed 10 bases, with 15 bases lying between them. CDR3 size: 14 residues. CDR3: CASSPGQFGSPLHF. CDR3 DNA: TGTGCCAGCAGTCCCGGACAGTTTGGCTCACCCCTCCACTTT.

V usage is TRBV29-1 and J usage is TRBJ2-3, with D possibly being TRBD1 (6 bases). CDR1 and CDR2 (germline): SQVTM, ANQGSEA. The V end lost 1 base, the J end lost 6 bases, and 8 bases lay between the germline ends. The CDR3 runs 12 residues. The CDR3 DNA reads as TGCAGCGTTGAAGGGCAGGGGGATACGCAGTATTTT. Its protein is CSVEGQGDTQYF.

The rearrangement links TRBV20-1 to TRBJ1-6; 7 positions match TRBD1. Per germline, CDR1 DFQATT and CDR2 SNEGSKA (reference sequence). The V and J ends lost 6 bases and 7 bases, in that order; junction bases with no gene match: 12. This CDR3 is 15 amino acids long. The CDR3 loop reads CSAPRRAGGNSPLHF. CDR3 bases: TGCAGTGCACCGAGGCGGGCAGGGGGAAATTCACCCCTCCACTTT.

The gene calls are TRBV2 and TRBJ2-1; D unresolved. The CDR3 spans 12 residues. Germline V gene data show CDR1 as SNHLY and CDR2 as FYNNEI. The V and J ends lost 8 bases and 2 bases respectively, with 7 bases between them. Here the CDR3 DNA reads TGTGCCAGCCTAGAAACCTACAATGAGCAGTTCTTC. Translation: CASLETYNEQFF.

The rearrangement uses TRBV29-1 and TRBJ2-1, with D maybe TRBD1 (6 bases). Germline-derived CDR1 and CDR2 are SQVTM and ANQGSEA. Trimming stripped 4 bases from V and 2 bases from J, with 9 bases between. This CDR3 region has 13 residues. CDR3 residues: CSVGRGAYNEQFF. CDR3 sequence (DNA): TGCAGCGTTGGCAGGGGAGCCTACAATGAGCAGTTCTTC.

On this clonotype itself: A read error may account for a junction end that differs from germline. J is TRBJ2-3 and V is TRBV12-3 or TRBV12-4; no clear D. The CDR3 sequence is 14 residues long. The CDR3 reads CAGRDPLGTDTQYF. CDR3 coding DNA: TGTGCCGGCAGAGACCCCCTTGGGACAGATACGCAGTATTTT.

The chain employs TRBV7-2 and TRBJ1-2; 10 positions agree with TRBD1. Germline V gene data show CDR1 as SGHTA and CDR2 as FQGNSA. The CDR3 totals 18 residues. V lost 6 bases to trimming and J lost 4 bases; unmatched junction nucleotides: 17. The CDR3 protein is CASRPRPGQGTLGYGYTF. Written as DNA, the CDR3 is TGTGCCAGCAGACCGCGACCGGGACAGGGGACCCTTGGCTATGGCTACACCTTC.

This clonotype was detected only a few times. The CDR3 nucleotides are TGCGCCAGCAGCTCCGCTAGCGGGGGGGCCCGAAACATTCAGTACTTC. Protein product: CASSSASGGARNIQYF. The genes are TRBV5-1 and TRBJ2-4, with TRBD2 matching over 12 bases. The CDR3 sequence is 16 residues long. J lost 6 bases, V lost 3 bases, and 7 bases had no gene match. In germline, CDR1 is SGHRS, CDR2 YFSETQ.

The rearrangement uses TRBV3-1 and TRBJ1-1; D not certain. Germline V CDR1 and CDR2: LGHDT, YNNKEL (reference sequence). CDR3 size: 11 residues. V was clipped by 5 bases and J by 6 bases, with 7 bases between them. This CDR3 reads CASSTQAEAFF. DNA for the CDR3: TGTGCCAGCAGCACACAAGCTGAAGCTTTCTTT.

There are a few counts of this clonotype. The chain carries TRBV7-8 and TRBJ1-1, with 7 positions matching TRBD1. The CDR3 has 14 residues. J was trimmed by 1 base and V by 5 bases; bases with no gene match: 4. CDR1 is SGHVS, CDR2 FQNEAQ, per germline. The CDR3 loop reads CASSGRQGNTEAFF. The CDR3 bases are TGTGCCAGCAGCGGGAGACAGGGGAACACTGAAGCTTTCTTT.

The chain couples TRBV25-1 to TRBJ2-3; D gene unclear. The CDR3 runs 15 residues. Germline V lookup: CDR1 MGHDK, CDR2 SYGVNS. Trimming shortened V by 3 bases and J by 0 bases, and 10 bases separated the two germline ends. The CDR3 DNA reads TGTGCCAGCAGTGACAGCCGACCTAGCACAGATACGCAGTATTTT. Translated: CASSDSRPSTDTQYF.

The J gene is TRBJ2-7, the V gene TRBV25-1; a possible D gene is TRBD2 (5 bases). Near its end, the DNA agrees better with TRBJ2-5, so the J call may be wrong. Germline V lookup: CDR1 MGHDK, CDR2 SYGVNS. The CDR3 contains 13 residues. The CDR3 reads CASLPDFSGTQYF. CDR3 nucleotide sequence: TGTGCCAGCCTCCCGGACTTTTCAGGGACCCAGTACTTC.

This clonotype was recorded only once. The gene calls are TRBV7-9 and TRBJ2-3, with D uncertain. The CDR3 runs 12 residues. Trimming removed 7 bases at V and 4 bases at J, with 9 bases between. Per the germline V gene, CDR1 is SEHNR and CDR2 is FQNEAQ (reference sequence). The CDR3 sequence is CASNFLADTQYF. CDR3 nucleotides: TGTGCCAGCAACTTCCTGGCAGATACGCAGTATTTT.

This CDR3 reads CASSPSGQGGPYEQYF. The CDR3 DNA is TGTGCCAGCTCACCTTCGGGACAGGGGGGCCCCTACGAGCAGTACTTC. The J gene is TRBJ2-7, the V gene TRBV18, with 11 bases identical to TRBD1. The CDR3 has 16 amino acids. The junction had 6 bases not matched to a gene; V was cut back by 3 bases and J by 2 bases. Germline CDR1 is KGHSH and CDR2 is LQKENI.